The next 31 T cell receptor beta chains were all read from a single sample in a study of early T cells in non-severe SARS-CoV-2 infection. Each CDR3 protein gets one entry after TCRdb re-called the 5' RACE reads with MiXCR. The table records tens of thousands of distinct CDR3 sequences, approximately 12% of them present only once. Material for sequencing was whole blood. These receptor sequences come from an adult who was a healthcare worker with PCR-confirmed SARS-CoV-2 infection or an uninfected control (not recorded which).

The chain carries TRBV4-1 and TRBJ1-5; a weak D match, TRBD1 (6 bases). The germline gives CDR1 MGHRA, CDR2 YSYEKL. This CDR3 comprises 16 residues. The germline V and J ends were trimmed by 3 bases and 5 bases, with 17 bases remaining between them. The CDR3 nucleotides read TGCGCCAGCAGCCAGGATACAGGGAGGGTTGATCAGCCCCAGCATTTT. The encoded protein is CASSQDTGRVDQPQHF.

This clonotype was recorded at least ten times. The chain links TRBV19 to TRBJ2-1, with D possibly being TRBD2 (5 bases). Trimming removed 5 bases at V and 2 bases at J, with 10 bases between. This CDR3 contains 14 residues. Germline V gives CDR1 LNHDA, CDR2 SQIVND (reference sequence). The CDR3 reads CASSPGETYNEQFF. The CDR3 DNA is TGTGCCAGTAGTCCTGGGGAGACCTACAATGAGCAGTTCTTC. Variable domain in full (rest from reference TRBV19 and TRBJ2-1): DGGITQSPKYLFRKEGQNVTLSCEQNLNHDAMYWYRQDPGQGLRLIYYSQIVNDFQKGDIAEGYSVSREKKESFPLTVTSAQKNPTAFYLCASSPGETYNEQFFGPGTRLTVL.

This clonotype showed up many times. The V gene is TRBV11-2, the J gene TRBJ2-3; D gene unclear. V shed 3 bases and J shed 5 bases, with 6 bases lying between them. Germline CDR1 reads SGHAT; CDR2 reads FQNNGV. The CDR3 has 12 residues. The CDR3 DNA follows: TGTGCCAGCAGCTTCCTCCTAGATACGCAGTATTTT. Encoded protein: CASSFLLDTQYF.

This clonotype was counted many times. The rearrangement joins TRBV24-1 to TRBJ2-1, with no clear D. The CDR3 is 14 amino acids. With 2 bases removed from V and 6 bases from J, the gap between germline ends came to 10 bases. The germline V gene encodes CDR1 KGHDR and CDR2 SFDVKD. The CDR3 region is CATSDSISLNEQFF. Here the CDR3 DNA reads TGTGCCACCAGTGATTCCATCTCTCTCAATGAGCAGTTCTTC.

Regarding this clonotype: Germline and junction disagree at one end, which may indicate a read error. The chain is built from TRBV30 and TRBJ1-3, with a tentative D call TRBD1 (5 bases). Germline lookup yields CDR1 GTSNPN and CDR2 SVGIG (reference sequence). This CDR3 is built from 13 residues. CDR3 sequence: CAWQGSSENTIYF. In DNA form, the CDR3 reads TGTGCCTGGCAGGGCTCGTCTGAAAACACCATATATTTT.

The V gene is TRBV9, the J gene TRBJ2-2, with D possibly being TRBD1 or TRBD2 (6 bases each). V was shortened by 0 bases and J by 11 bases, with 14 bases between the two germline ends. Per the germline V gene, CDR1 is SGDLS and CDR2 is YYNGEE. The CDR3 sequence is 14 residues long. CDR3 sequence reads: CASSVATGRPELFF. The DNA of the CDR3 is TGTGCCAGCAGCGTAGCCACAGGGAGGCCCGAGCTGTTTTTT.

This clonotype was counted at least ten times. The V gene is TRBV7-2, the J gene TRBJ1-1; no clear D. V was clipped by 5 bases and J by 0 bases, with 7 bases between them. The germline CDR1 and CDR2 sequences are SGHTA and FQGNSA. CDR3 length: 13 amino acids. CDR3 region: CASSLTVNTEAFF. Here the CDR3 DNA reads TGTGCCAGCAGCCTCACGGTGAACACTGAAGCTTTCTTT. The variable domain in full, completed from reference TRBV7-2 and TRBJ1-1, reads GAGVSQSPSNKVTEKGKDVELRCDPISGHTALYWYRQSLGQGLEFLIYFQGNSAPDKSGLPSDRFSAERTGGSVSTLTIQRTQQEDSAVYLCASSLTVNTEAFFGQGTRLTVV.

The chain carries TRBV29-1 and TRBJ2-1; D is possibly TRBD1 (6 bases). V was clipped by 6 bases and J by 1 base, with 7 bases between them. Germline-derived CDR1 and CDR2 are SQVTM and ANQGSEA. This CDR3 comprises 12 residues. The CDR3 region is CSVRGSYNEQFF. CDR3 nucleotide sequence: TGCAGCGTAAGGGGGTCCTACAATGAGCAGTTCTTC.

This clonotype came up a few times. The chain combines TRBV13 with TRBJ2-6, with unresolved D. This CDR3 region has 17 residues. Germline CDR1 is PRHDT and CDR2 is FYEKMQ (reference sequence). The V and J ends lost 1 base and 0 bases respectively, with 10 bases between them. The CDR3 is CASSLVGSLSGANVLTF. The CDR3 DNA reads TGTGCCAGCAGCTTAGTAGGATCCCTCTCTGGGGCCAACGTCCTGACTTTC.

This clonotype was seen ten or more times. The CDR3 region is CASSYPGTGRNQPQHF. The DNA of the CDR3 is TGTGCCAGCAGTTATCCCGGGACAGGCCGCAATCAGCCCCAGCATTTT. The V call is TRBV2, the J call TRBJ1-5, with 8 bases identical to TRBD1. Germline lookup yields CDR1 SNHLY and CDR2 FYNNEI. J was trimmed by 2 bases and V by 5 bases; bases with no gene match: 8. The CDR3 is made up of 16 amino acids.

The sample holds many counts of this clonotype. The gene calls are TRBV2 and TRBJ1-2; TRBD1 is a possible D gene (6 bases). From germline, CDR1 is SNHLY and CDR2 FYNNEI. V was cut by 4 bases and J by 9 bases, with 21 bases left in between. This CDR3 is 15 amino acids long. The CDR3 spells CASSAYRAGLESYTF. The CDR3 DNA reads as TGTGCCAGCAGTGCATACAGGGCTGGGTTAGAGAGCTACACCTTC.

V is TRBV29-1 and J is TRBJ2-1; maybe TRBD2 (6 bases). The V gene's germline CDR1 is SQVTM and CDR2 ANQGSEA. This CDR3 region has 12 residues. V gave up 0 bases and J gave up 16 bases, with 16 bases separating them. The CDR3 nucleotides are TGCAGCGTTGAAGATCTTGGAGGGCTATCCTTCTTC. The encoded protein is CSVEDLGGLSFF.

This chain joins TRBV5-1 and TRBJ2-5, with TRBD1 identical over 7 bases. The CDR3 consists of 15 residues. The junction had 7 bases not matched to a gene; V was cut back by 0 bases and J by 5 bases. Germline CDR1 reads SGHRS; CDR2 reads YFSETQ. In nucleotides, the CDR3 is TGCGCCAGCAGCTTGGAGGGACAGACTTACGAGACCCAGTACTTC. It specifies CASSLEGQTYETQYF.

This clonotype was counted many times. The chain carries TRBV18 and TRBJ2-3; D is undetermined. Trimming cost V 3 bases and J 5 bases, with 9 bases left between them. The CDR3 has 13 residues. Germline CDR1 KGHSH, CDR2 LQKENI. The CDR3 protein is CASSPDVLDTQYF. DNA of the CDR3: TGTGCCAGCTCACCCGACGTCCTAGATACGCAGTATTTT.

The chain carries TRBV5-1 and TRBJ1-1; D is undetermined. Germline V gene sequence: CDR1 SGHRS, CDR2 YFSETQ. V shed 4 bases and J shed 2 bases, with 9 bases lying between them. CDR3 size: 13 residues. CDR3 sequence: CASSTTTNTEAFF. Here the CDR3 DNA reads TGCGCCAGCAGCACAACGACCAACACTGAAGCTTTCTTT.

This clonotype was counted ten times or more. The V and J genes are TRBV7-2 and TRBJ2-5, with D tentatively TRBD1 (5 bases). The germline V gene encodes CDR1 SGHTA and CDR2 FQGNSA. V lost 0 bases and J lost 5, with 13 bases in between. This CDR3 spans 15 amino acids. The CDR3 loop is CASSLALQAGETQYF. The CDR3, as DNA: TGTGCCAGCAGCTTAGCCCTCCAGGCAGGGGAGACCCAGTACTTC.

The sample holds a few counts of this clonotype. The chain carries TRBV20-1 and TRBJ2-1; 8 nucleotides match TRBD2. Germline V lookup: CDR1 DFQATT, CDR2 SNEGSKA (reference sequence). The CDR3 covers 14 residues. V lost 3 bases, J lost 5 bases, and 6 bases stayed unmatched. CDR3 amino acids: CSASTSGTNNEQFF. The CDR3 DNA is TGCAGTGCTAGTACTAGCGGAACGAACAATGAGCAGTTCTTC.

This clonotype was counted ten times or more. The genes are TRBV12-3 or TRBV12-4 and TRBJ1-6; D gene unclear. This CDR3 is built from 14 residues. The germline V and J ends were trimmed by 4 bases and 7 bases, with 11 bases remaining between them. CDR3 protein: CASSSTGANSPLHF. In nucleotides, the CDR3 is TGTGCCAGCAGTTCCACGGGCGCAAATTCACCCCTCCACTTT.

The rearrangement links TRBV21-1 to TRBJ2-5. TRBV21-1 is given as a pseudogene. The CDR3 is 13 amino acids. CDR3 bases: TGTGCCAGCAGAGAGGTTTCGAAGGAGACCCAGTACTTC. Protein: CASREVSKETQYF.

In this sample, this clonotype turned up a few times. The chain has TRBV2 and TRBJ2-7, with no clear D. The CDR3 extends over 11 amino acids. Germline CDR1 and CDR2: SNHLY and FYNNEI. V lost 6 bases to trimming and J lost 2 bases, with 5 bases between them. CDR3 region: CASRGAYEQYF. CDR3 coding DNA: TGTGCCAGCAGGGGTGCCTACGAGCAGTACTTC.

There are many counts of this clonotype. The chain carries TRBV5-4 and TRBJ2-7, with D maybe TRBD1 (6 bases). In germline, CDR1 is SGHNT, CDR2 YYREEE (reference sequence). This CDR3 contains 15 residues. Trimming pared 4 bases from V and 2 bases from J, leaving 16 bases between. This CDR3 is CASSLRDNYAYEQYF. The CDR3 DNA sequence: TGTGCCAGCAGCCTCCGGGACAATTACGCCTACGAGCAGTACTTC.

The table lists this clonotype with many counts. The V call is TRBV7-9, the J call TRBJ1-5; D is possibly TRBD1 (5 bases). The CDR3 sequence is 17 residues long. Trimming pared 1 base from V and 5 bases from J, leaving 18 bases between. Germline loops: CDR1 SEHNR, CDR2 FQNEAQ (reference sequence). DNA for the CDR3: TGTGCCAGCAGCTTAGAGCTTGATAGCGGAGGGGATCAGCCCCAGCATTTT. Translated, it gives CASSLELDSGGDQPQHF.

This clonotype was found many times. The chain has TRBV28 and TRBJ2-1, with 13 nucleotides matching TRBD2. The germline gives CDR1 MDHEN, CDR2 SYDVKM. Trimming at V came to 4 bases and at J to 16 bases, leaving 16 bases not matched to a gene. There are 16 residues in the CDR3. CDR3 bases: TGTGCCAGCAGTTCCCCCCGGGACAGGGGACTAGCGGGACCCTTCTTC. Translating gives CASSSPRDRGLAGPFF.

This chain connects TRBV7-3 to TRBJ2-3; 7 bases match TRBD2. V trimming: 1 base; J trimming: 5 bases; junction bases outside the gene matches: 3. Germline-derived CDR1 and CDR2 are SGHTA and FQGTGA. CDR3 length: 14 amino acids. CDR3 sequence (DNA): TGTGCCAGCAGCTTAAGAGGGAGGGAAGATACGCAGTATTTT. It yields the protein CASSLRGREDTQYF.

The table lists this clonotype with many counts. The chain combines TRBV5-4 with TRBJ1-2; 9 positions agree with TRBD1. Looked up from germline, CDR1 is SGHNT and CDR2 is YYREEE (reference sequence). V was clipped by 5 bases and J by 7 bases; unmatched bases: 6. The CDR3 is 13 amino acids. In nucleotides, the CDR3 is TGTGCCAGCAGAAACAGGGGGCAGGGTGGCTACACCTTC. Translating gives CASRNRGQGGYTF.

This clonotype was found a few times. The chain combines TRBV7-9 with TRBJ1-6; no reliable D call. The germline V and J ends were trimmed by 3 bases and 5 bases, with 11 bases remaining between them. Looked up from germline, CDR1 is SEHNR and CDR2 is FQNEAQ (reference sequence). The CDR3 is 15 residues long. CDR3 protein: CASSLRATNNSPLHF. The DNA of the CDR3 is TGTGCCAGCAGCTTGAGGGCAACCAATAATTCACCCCTCCACTTT. Complete variable domain (other parts from reference TRBV7-9 and TRBJ1-6): DTGVSQNPRHKITKRGQNVTFRCDPISEHNRLYWYRQTLGQGPEFLTYFQNEAQLEKSRLLSDRFSAERPKGSFSTLEIQRTEQGDSAMYLCASSLRATNNSPLHFGNGTRLTVT.

This chain uses TRBV5-1 with TRBJ2-2; D may be TRBD2 (6 bases). The germline CDR1 and CDR2 sequences are SGHRS and YFSETQ. The CDR3 is 15 amino acids. Trimming took off 2 bases at V and 6 bases at J, with 14 bases between the two ends. The CDR3 sequence: CASSFGGIGSGELFF. Written as DNA, the CDR3 is TGCGCCAGCAGCTTCGGGGGAATTGGATCCGGGGAGCTGTTTTTT.

The chain recombines TRBV6-1 with TRBJ1-6; no reliable D call. Trimming stripped 8 bases from V and 6 bases from J, with 14 bases between. The CDR3 is made up of 14 amino acids. Germline V CDR1 and CDR2: MNHNS, SASEGT. CDR3 DNA sequence: TGTGCCAGCGTTCTGATTGGACCTAATTCACCCCTCCACTTT. Residues: CASVLIGPNSPLHF.

This clonotype was seen repeatedly, ten times or more. The chain recombines TRBV4-1 with TRBJ1-4; D gene unclear. From germline, CDR1 is MGHRA and CDR2 YSYEKL. V was clipped by 3 bases and J by 3 bases, with 14 bases between them. CDR3 length: 16 amino acids. The CDR3 protein is CASSQTPRSPNEKLFF. The DNA of the CDR3 is TGCGCCAGCAGCCAGACACCCCGTTCCCCTAATGAAAAACTGTTTTTT.

This clonotype was counted a few times. The gene calls are TRBV7-2 and TRBJ2-7, with D perhaps TRBD2 (6 bases). Trimming removed 4 bases at V and 5 bases at J, with 12 bases between. Germline CDR1 and CDR2: SGHTA and FQGNSA. The CDR3 length is 13 residues. The chain's CDR3 is CASSSVGGNEQYF. The CDR3 bases are TGTGCCAGCAGCTCTGTGGGGGGTAACGAGCAGTACTTC.

This clonotype appeared many times. The chain has TRBV27 and TRBJ1-2, with TRBD1 matching over 8 bases. The germline V gene encodes CDR1 MNHEY and CDR2 SMNVEV (reference sequence). CDR3 length: 15 amino acids. V lost 6 bases, J lost 4 bases, and 10 bases stayed unmatched. The CDR3 nucleotides are TGTGCCAGCAGGGGCCTGACAGGGGCTTCCTATGGCTACACCTTC. This codes for CASRGLTGASYGYTF.